This T cell receptor (beta chain) was sequenced in a study of breast tumors, draining lymph nodes, adjacent tissues. The CDR3 is made up of 12 amino acids. CDR1 DFQATT and CDR2 SNEGSKA come from the germline V gene (reference sequence). V shed 3 bases and J shed 7 bases, with 10 bases lying between them. From the multiplex PCR reads, TCRdb called clonotypes with MiXCR, one entry per CDR3 protein. The profile shows about 230,000 distinct CDR3 sequences, approximately 31% of them singletons. This clonotype was seen ten or more times. The antigen is not known. The study's findings and limits: Luminal-like breast cancer showed significantly higher tumor–nontumor repertoire similarity than basal-like. Tumor repertoires ranked between lymph nodes and nontumor tissue in diversity, with V and J gene preferences. Tumor T cell lymph node origin was a supported hypothesis, not proven. The data were judged consistent with most tumor T cells coming from lymph node and expanding in tumor.

Axillary draining lymph nodes of breast cancer patients supplied the node samples. The clonotype originates from a female donor with breast cancer. Some clones in this sample may be carry-over from other donors' samples. The sequencing input was axillary lymph node tissue. The chain carries TRBV20-1 and TRBJ1-5; no clear D. CDR3 amino acids: CSARRRGQPQHF. The DNA for the CDR3 is TGCAGTGCTAGGCGTCGTGGGCAGCCCCAGCATTTT.